A single sample gave rise to the 30 T cell receptor beta chains below, sequenced in a study of blood T cell repertoires in COVID-19. Repertoires were generated with immunoSEQ multiplex PCR, while TCRdb's copy carries only in-frame clones and drops some. The data contain about 200,000 clones, more than 85% of them singletons. The sample was PBMCs or T cells enriched from blood (not recorded which). All receptors derive from a woman between 40 and 55 years old in a cohort exposed to, infected with or recovered from COVID-19 (not recorded which).

The rearrangement joins TRBV18 to TRBJ1-2; D might be TRBD1 (6 bases). CDR3 size: 15 residues. Trimming stripped 3 bases from V and 4 bases from J, with 15 bases between. CDR1 and CDR2 (germline): KGHSH, LQKENI. This CDR3 is CASSPSGGLGYGYTF. The CDR3 nucleotides are TGTGCCAGCTCACCTTCGGGGGGGCTCGGCTATGGCTACACCTTC.

The rearrangement uses TRBV19 and TRBJ2-3; 10 bases agree with TRBD2. Germline assignment: CDR1 LNHDA and CDR2 SQIVND (reference sequence). The CDR3 length is 17 residues. Unmatched junction bases numbered 6, after V lost 3 bases and J lost 0 bases. CDR3: CASSILLAGYSTDTQYF. CDR3 nucleotides: TGTGCCAGTAGTATCCTACTAGCGGGGTATAGCACAGATACGCAGTATTTT.

This sequence joins TRBV27 and TRBJ2-7; D is uncertain. The CDR3 extends over 15 amino acids. CDR1 is MNHEY and CDR2 is SMNVEV in the germline V gene (reference sequence). The ends were cut back, 2 bases at V and 3 bases at J, with 14 bases in the middle. Written as DNA, the CDR3 is TGTGCCAGCAGTTTAACACGGGTGTCCAGCTACGAGCAGTACTTC. Amino acid sequence: CASSLTRVSSYEQYF.

This clone was counted only a few times. This rearrangement joins TRBV7-2 to TRBJ1-3; D is possibly TRBD1 (6 bases). This CDR3 is 15 amino acids long. V was shortened by 1 base and J by 4 bases, with 11 bases between the two germline ends. Germline CDR1 reads SGHTA; CDR2 reads FQGNSA. The CDR3 DNA reads as TGTGCCAGCAGCTTAGGGGCAGGGGTCGGAAACACCATATATTTT. This translates into CASSLGAGVGNTIYF. The full variable domain, with the rest looked up from reference TRBV7-2 and TRBJ1-3, is GAGVSQSPSNKVTEKGKDVELRCDPISGHTALYWYRQSLGQGLEFLIYFQGNSAPDKSGLPSDRFSAERTGGSVSTLTIQRTQQEDSAVYLCASSLGAGVGNTIYFGEGSWLTVV.

The table lists this clone with a count of one. The CDR3 spells CAISESQGRGYTF. The CDR3 nucleotides are TGTGCCATCAGTGAGTCGCAGGGCAGGGGCTACACCTTC. V is TRBV10-3 and J is TRBJ1-2, with D perhaps matching TRBD1 (5 bases). The CDR3 totals 13 residues. Germline assignment: CDR1 ENHRY and CDR2 SYGVKD. Trimming took off 0 bases at V and 8 bases at J, with 10 bases between the two ends.

The J gene is TRBJ1-1, the V gene TRBV29-1; D ambiguous. CDR3 length: 14 amino acids. Germline assignment: CDR1 SQVTM and CDR2 ANQGSEA. V lost 1 base to trimming and J lost 1 base, with 10 bases between them. This chain's CDR3 is CSVEGPDANTEAFF. The CDR3 DNA sequence: TGCAGCGTTGAAGGTCCAGATGCGAACACTGAAGCTTTCTTT.

The chain uses TRBV5-4 and TRBJ2-5, with 8 nucleotides matching TRBD2. With V trimmed by 4 bases and J by 2 bases, 10 bases remained unmatched. This CDR3 is 16 amino acids long. The V gene's germline CDR1 is SGHNT and CDR2 YYREEE (reference sequence). CDR3 bases: TGTGCCAGCAGCCCCCTCCAGCGGGAGTTGCAAGAGACCCAGTACTTC. Its protein is CASSPLQRELQETQYF.

This chain links TRBV6-4 with TRBJ2-1; 13 positions agree with TRBD2. Losses at the gene ends were 2 bases for V and 9 bases for J; bases not matched to a gene: 4. CDR1 and CDR2 (germline): MRHNA, SNTAGT. The CDR3 totals 15 residues. CDR3 loop: CASSDGLAGVSEQFF. The CDR3 DNA is TGTGCCAGCAGTGACGGACTAGCGGGAGTGAGTGAGCAGTTCTTC.

The V call is TRBV7-9, the J call TRBJ2-7; the match to TRBD1 covers 9 bases. The CDR3 extends over 15 amino acids. Germline V gene sequence: CDR1 SEHNR, CDR2 FQNEAQ (reference sequence). V trimming: 5 bases; J trimming: 0 bases; junction bases outside the gene matches: 5. CDR3 region: CASSGTGRSSYEQYF. In DNA form, the CDR3 reads TGTGCCAGCAGCGGGACAGGGAGGAGCTCCTACGAGCAGTACTTC.

This rearrangement joins TRBV5-5 to TRBJ2-3, with a tentative D call TRBD1 (6 bases). Trimming shortened V by 3 bases and J by 0 bases, and 8 bases separated the two germline ends. This CDR3 comprises 14 residues. Germline loops: CDR1 SGHKS, CDR2 YYEKEE (reference sequence). The CDR3 loop is CASSWTVSTDTQYF. CDR3 coding DNA: TGTGCCAGCAGCTGGACAGTTAGCACAGATACGCAGTATTTT.

V gene TRBV14 combines with J gene TRBJ1-6; a weak D match, TRBD1 (5 bases). The CDR3 runs 15 residues. Germline V lookup: CDR1 SGHDN, CDR2 FVKESK. Between the trimmed V and J ends, which lost 1 base and 8 bases, there was a span of 12 bases. In DNA, the CDR3 is TGTGCCAGCAGCCAAGGGGGGGGTACTGATTCACCCCTCCACTTT. Its translation is CASSQGGGTDSPLHF.

The chain has TRBV6-1 and TRBJ1-2; a possible D gene is TRBD1 (5 bases). The CDR3 spans 13 residues. Trimming cost V 2 bases and J 2 bases, with 6 bases left between them. CDR1 is MNHNS and CDR2 is SASEGT in the germline V gene. The CDR3 region has the DNA TGTGCCAGCAGTGAATACAGGAACTATGGCTACACCTTC. It codes for CASSEYRNYGYTF.

DNA for the CDR3: TGCGCCAGCAGCTTGGGGCTAGCGGGAGGGCCACGGAATGAGCAGTTCTTC. Protein: CASSLGLAGGPRNEQFF. The chain recombines TRBV5-1 with TRBJ2-1, with 12 bases matching TRBD2. Germline V gene data show CDR1 as SGHRS and CDR2 as YFSETQ. The CDR3 runs 17 residues. V lost 0 bases and J lost 7; bases outside the gene matches: 8.

This clone was found once. The V call is TRBV3-1 (or the pseudogene TRBV3-2), the J call TRBJ2-7; 10 positions agree with TRBD1. Germline CDR1 and CDR2: LGHDT and YNNKEL (reference sequence). The CDR3 length is 14 residues. J was trimmed by 4 bases and V by 7 bases; bases with no gene match: 7. The CDR3 sequence: CASTPGTGAYEQYF. CDR3 nucleotides: TGTGCCAGCACCCCCGGGACAGGGGCATACGAGCAGTACTTC.

This clone turned up a few times. V usage is TRBV6-1 and J usage is TRBJ1-1, with D possibly TRBD1 on 5 matching bases. The CDR3 consists of 15 residues. Trimming left V 1 base short and J 1 base short, with 10 bases between. The germline V gene has CDR1 MNHNS and CDR2 SASEGT. The CDR3 DNA is TGTGCCAGCAGTGAAGATGACAGCCCGAACACTGAAGCTTTCTTT. Protein: CASSEDDSPNTEAFF.

CDR3 coding DNA: TGTGCCACCTCCCTAGGGGGCGGCTACACCTTC. Its translation: CATSLGGGYTF. V is TRBV12-3 or TRBV12-4 and J is TRBJ1-2; TRBD1 aligns across 7 bases. The trim removed 10 bases at V and 8 bases at J, leaving 7 bases unmatched. CDR3 length equals 11 residues.

The chain recombines TRBV4-2 with TRBJ2-5; TRBD2 matches at 9 bases. The CDR3 covers 22 residues. In germline, CDR1 is LGHNA, CDR2 YNFKEQ. V trimming: 0 bases; J trimming: 0 bases; junction bases outside the gene matches: 20. The CDR3 DNA is TGTGCCAGCAGCCAAGAATTAGGGGCTAGCGGGGAGACAGCCCTATACCAAGAGACCCAGTACTTC. Translating gives CASSQELGASGETALYQETQYF.

The chain recombines TRBV27 with TRBJ1-5; 9 bases are a match to TRBD1. The CDR3 sequence is 16 residues long. V lost 3 bases to trimming and J lost 6 bases; unmatched junction nucleotides: 9. The germline gives CDR1 MNHEY, CDR2 SMNVEV (reference sequence). The CDR3 nucleotides are TGTGCCAGCAGTTTCCGGTGGACAGGGGTCGGTCAGCCCCAGCATTTT. Translation gives CASSFRWTGVGQPQHF.

DNA of the CDR3: TGTGCCAGCAGCCCGGACAGCCGAGCCTACGAGCAGTACTTC. It encodes CASSPDSRAYEQYF. The chain combines TRBV7-7 with TRBJ2-7, with D possibly matching TRBD1 (6 bases). The CDR3 consists of 14 residues. V was pared by 5 bases and J by 2 bases, with 13 bases between. Germline values: CDR1 SSHAT, CDR2 FNYEAQ (reference sequence).

This chain joins TRBV3-1 (or the pseudogene TRBV3-2) and TRBJ2-2, with TRBD1 matching over 9 bases. CDR3 size: 17 residues. V trimming: 4 bases; J trimming: 0 bases; junction bases outside the gene matches: 6. The germline V gene encodes CDR1 LGHDT and CDR2 YNNKEL (reference sequence). CDR3 loop: CASSLGTGYSNTGELFF. The CDR3 DNA is TGTGCCAGCAGCCTCGGGACAGGGTATTCGAACACCGGGGAGCTGTTTTTT.

The chain links TRBV6-2 or TRBV6-3 to TRBJ2-5, with D perhaps matching TRBD2 (5 bases). V lost 0 bases to trimming and J lost 2 bases, with 10 bases between them. CDR3 size: 15 residues. CDR1 is MNHEY, CDR2 SVGEGT, per germline. CDR3 in DNA: TGTGCCAGCAGTTACTCACGACGGGATCAAGAGACCCAGTACTTC. Amino acids: CASSYSRRDQETQYF.

The rearrangement links TRBV4-1 to TRBJ2-5; possibly TRBD2 for D (6 bases). Germline CDR1 reads MGHRA; CDR2 reads YSYEKL. The ends were cut back, 6 bases at V and 4 bases at J, with 18 bases in the middle. This CDR3 region has 15 residues. CDR3 loop: CASRLNEGTRETQYF. In nucleotides, the CDR3 is TGCGCCAGCAGACTAAACGAAGGGACTCGAGAGACCCAGTACTTC.

This clone was found once. The rearrangement uses TRBV18 and TRBJ2-3, with D tentatively TRBD1 (5 bases). Looked up from germline, CDR1 is KGHSH and CDR2 is LQKENI. Trimming took off 3 bases at V and 3 bases at J, with 10 bases between the two ends. The CDR3 contains 14 residues. This CDR3 reads CASSPSGQTDTQYF. For the CDR3, the DNA is TGTGCCAGCTCACCCTCCGGACAAACAGATACGCAGTATTTT.

The J gene is TRBJ2-2, the V gene TRBV7-2, with TRBD2 identical over 7 bases. CDR3 length: 17 residues. Germline V gene lookup returns CDR1 SGHTA and CDR2 FQGNSA. The V segment lost 1 base and the J segment 5 bases; nucleotides outside the gene matches: 10. CDR3 sequence reads: CASSLGGPGGRTGELFF. CDR3 nucleotides: TGTGCCAGCAGCTTAGGGGGTCCGGGAGGACGGACCGGGGAGCTGTTTTTT.

The chain recombines TRBV4-1 with TRBJ1-2; 8 bases line up with TRBD1. V lost 3 bases, J lost 2 bases, and 8 bases stayed unmatched. CDR3 length equals 16 residues. CDR1 MGHRA and CDR2 YSYEKL come from the germline V gene. The CDR3 DNA reads as TGCGCCAGCAGCCAGGCCGGGACAGGTGCGAACTATGGCTACACCTTC. Protein: CASSQAGTGANYGYTF.

V usage is TRBV2 and J usage is TRBJ1-1, with 7 positions matching TRBD1. Germline V lookup: CDR1 SNHLY, CDR2 FYNNEI. The J segment lost 7 bases and the V segment lost 4 bases, leaving 6 bases of the junction unmatched. CDR3 length equals 13 residues. In DNA form, the CDR3 reads TGTGCCAGCAGTGGACAGGGCGAGAATGAAGCTTTCTTT. It yields the protein CASSGQGENEAFF.

CDR3 nucleotides: TGTGCCTGGAGGCCCCCAAGGATTAGCGTCAGCACAGATACGCAGTATTTT. Translation: CAWRPPRISVSTDTQYF. V usage is TRBV30 and J usage is TRBJ2-3, with a tentative D call TRBD2 (5 bases). In germline, CDR1 is GTSNPN, CDR2 SVGIG (reference sequence). The V end was cut by 3 bases, the J end by 0 bases, with 19 bases between. The CDR3 is 17 residues long.

This rearrangement joins TRBV30 to TRBJ1-6, with no clear D. The CDR3 contains 13 residues. The V gene's germline CDR1 is GTSNPN and CDR2 SVGIG (reference sequence). Trimming took 5 bases from V and 7 from J, leaving 12 bases between them. In DNA form, the CDR3 reads TGTGCCTGGGCAAGACTCAGAAATTCACCCCTCCACTTT. This codes for CAWARLRNSPLHF.

V is TRBV10-2 and J is TRBJ1-4; D is unresolved. Germline V lookup: CDR1 WSHSY, CDR2 SAAADI. V shed 5 bases and J shed 5 bases, with 21 bases lying between them. This CDR3 has 17 amino acids. This CDR3 reads CASSPNLISLGNEKLFF. The CDR3 DNA is TGCGCCAGCAGTCCTAACCTTATCAGTCTAGGCAATGAAAAACTGTTTTTT.

V usage is TRBV18 and J usage is TRBJ1-1; D is unresolved. V shed 3 bases and J shed 5 bases, with 16 bases lying between them. The CDR3 consists of 15 residues. From germline, CDR1 is KGHSH and CDR2 LQKENI. The CDR3 region is CASSPRRWEGTEAFF. DNA of the CDR3: TGTGCCAGCTCACCCCGGCGTTGGGAGGGAACTGAAGCTTTCTTT.